This T cell receptor (beta chain) stems from a study of OX40 agonist ivuxolimab in advanced cancers. The CDR3 consists of 13 residues. V lost 7 bases and J lost 4, with 13 bases in between. Per the germline V gene, CDR1 is MNHEY and CDR2 is SMNVEV (reference sequence). Clones were read by immunoSEQ multiplex PCR, and TCRdb kept only the in-frame ones, dropping some. The sample has 65,000 or so clones; 88% are singletons. The J gene is TRBJ1-2, the V gene TRBV27, with D unclear. The sequencing here drew on CD4+ or CD8+ T cells sorted from blood, taken in a trial of the OX40 agonist ivuxolimab. This TCR was recovered from an adult with an advanced solid tumor such as melanoma, head and neck, liver or kidney cancer. The chain's CDR3 is CASTGVNGYGYTF. The CDR3 DNA follows: TGTGCCAGCACGGGCGTCAACGGCTATGGCTACACCTTC.